This T cell receptor (beta chain) is from a study of regulatory T cells in long-lasting Graves disease. Germline-derived CDR1 and CDR2 are SGHNT and YYREEE (reference sequence). The CDR3 loop spans 16 amino acids. The time point here: newly diagnosed GD, antithyroid drugs for less than 3 months. From RNA extracted from PBMCs, the TCR library was made. TCR beta libraries were built with iRepertoire HTBI primers and Arm-PCR of CDR3 regions. TCRdb reprocessed the multiplex PCR reads with MiXCR, giving one entry per CDR3 protein. The sample consists of 350,000 to 500,000 distinct CDR3 sequences, less than 20% of them appearing once. Turning to this clonotype: At one end, the junction sequence differs from germline, possibly due to a read error.

The same sample was also used in a study of T cells in Graves' hyperthyroidism and ophthalmopathy.

The sequence was collected from a woman aged 25-40 years with Graves disease. The chain uses TRBV5-4 and TRBJ2-3; no firm D call. Source: peripheral blood mononuclear cells (PBMCs), taken at new diagnosis, from a patient treated with antithyroid drugs. The CDR3: CASSLVNSPGADPQYF. The CDR3 DNA sequence: TGTGCCAGCAGCTTAGTAAACAGTCCTGGAGCAGATCCGCAGTATTTT.